The 10 T cell receptor beta chains below were found in one sample sequenced in a study of shared clonotypes between healthy human individuals (dated by TCRdb to between 2020 and 2021). Library preparation was by the immunoSEQ multiplex PCR assay. TCRdb limited this immuneACCESS table to in-frame rearrangements with V and J called. A share of clones is missing; checked studies link under half to unresolved V genes, and the rest is unexplained. The sample table holds roughly 2 million clones, of which 95% were seen once. The ten largest clones add up to under 0.15% of the sample. Sequencing input: naive CD4+ T cells sorted from blood. Sample cell subset or site, as interpreted from the label and publication: CD45RA+ positively selected. The receptors were sampled from a man between 18 and 35 years old in good health.

This clone appeared a single time. The gene calls are TRBV27 and TRBJ1-1, with D possibly TRBD1 on 6 matching bases. This CDR3 has 14 amino acids. Per the germline V gene, CDR1 is MNHEY and CDR2 is SMNVEV (reference sequence). Trimming left V 7 bases short and J 4 bases short, with 16 bases between. CDR3 sequence reads: CASMGARWSTEAFF. The CDR3 DNA reads TGTGCCAGCATGGGGGCCCGCTGGAGCACTGAAGCTTTCTTT.

The chain carries TRBV7-9 and TRBJ2-5, with D tentatively TRBD1 (6 bases). Germline loops: CDR1 SEHNR, CDR2 FQNEAQ (reference sequence). The CDR3 covers 18 residues. The ends were cut back, 5 bases at V and 5 bases at J, with 27 bases in the middle. CDR3 nucleotide sequence: TGTGCCAGCAGCCCCGGGGCGTACCGGGACAATAACAGGGAGACCCAGTACTTC. It translates to CASSPGAYRDNNRETQYF.

The chain carries TRBV7-9 and TRBJ2-1, with D possibly matching TRBD1 (6 bases). With 2 bases removed from V and 5 bases from J, the gap between germline ends came to 13 bases. The V gene's germline CDR1 is SEHNR and CDR2 FQNEAQ (reference sequence). CDR3 length: 15 amino acids. CDR3 sequence reads: CASSLRDKRDNEQFF. The CDR3, as DNA: TGTGCCAGCAGCTTAAGGGACAAAAGGGACAATGAGCAGTTCTTC.

About this clone: This same CDR3 is encoded by further DNA sequences in the sample. The rearrangement uses TRBV7-2 and TRBJ2-7; 13 nucleotides agree with TRBD2. This CDR3 has 15 residues. V was clipped by 3 bases and J by 4 bases; unmatched bases: 3. Germline CDR1 is SGHTA and CDR2 is FQGNSA. DNA of the CDR3: TGTGCCAGCAGCTTGGGACTAGCGGGGATTTACGAGCAGTACTTC. It specifies CASSLGLAGIYEQYF.

J is TRBJ2-5 and V is TRBV11-2; D not certain. Germline CDR1 is SGHAT and CDR2 is FQNNGV. This CDR3 has 16 residues. V was trimmed by 5 bases and J by 2 bases, leaving 18 bases between them. The chain's CDR3 is CASSRQGPSYQETQYF. The CDR3 DNA reads as TGTGCCAGCAGCCGCCAAGGTCCCTCCTATCAAGAGACCCAGTACTTC.

The chain has TRBV2 and TRBJ2-2, with 13 bases fitting TRBD2. The CDR3 totals 19 residues. Germline CDR1 is SNHLY and CDR2 is FYNNEI. V gave up 6 bases and J gave up 0 bases; unmatched junction bases: 10. Here the CDR3 reads CASRPWTSGGLSNTGELFF. The CDR3 nucleotides read TGTGCCAGCAGGCCCTGGACTAGCGGGGGCCTCTCGAACACCGGGGAGCTGTTTTTT.

The chain carries TRBV6-1 and TRBJ1-3; possible D gene TRBD1, 5 bases. The CDR3 has 17 amino acids. The V end lost 1 base, the J end lost 0 bases, and 13 bases lay between the germline ends. The germline CDR1 and CDR2 sequences are MNHNS and SASEGT. The CDR3 DNA reads as TGTGCCAGCAGTGAAGGCCACAGGTTGAGCTCTGGAAACACCATATATTTT. Translating it yields CASSEGHRLSSGNTIYF.

J is TRBJ2-7 and V is TRBV2; 7 bases align to TRBD2. The CDR3 is 14 amino acids. CDR1 and CDR2 from the germline V gene are SNHLY and FYNNEI. V dropped 4 bases and J dropped 6; count of bases not matched to a gene: 9. For the CDR3, the DNA is TGTGCCAGCAGTGCCGGGACTACGGTTGGCGAGCAGTACTTC. It yields the protein CASSAGTTVGEQYF.

The chain links TRBV14 to TRBJ2-7; unclear D gene. The CDR3 extends over 13 amino acids. Germline assignment: CDR1 SGHDN and CDR2 FVKESK. Trimming cost V 4 bases and J 4 bases, with 11 bases left between them. CDR3: CASSRLGGYEQYF. CDR3 DNA sequence: TGTGCCAGCAGCCGCCTCGGCGGTTACGAGCAGTACTTC.

This clone was detected a few times. The chain carries TRBV20-1 and TRBJ1-1; D is ambiguous. This CDR3 comprises 11 residues. V dropped 7 bases and J dropped 1 base, with 7 bases sitting between them. Germline V gene lookup returns CDR1 DFQATT and CDR2 SNEGSKA (reference sequence). The CDR3 here is CSGWGNTEAFF. The DNA of the CDR3 is TGCAGTGGATGGGGGAACACTGAAGCTTTCTTT.